Given below is one TCR beta chain in context. The sample's time point: patch test 1, 2 weeks after DPC sensitization. Treatment indicated: therapeutic diphenylcyclopropenone sensitization with weekly scalp DPC. Only after blood had been drawn was each patch test applied. Researchers extracted total RNA from unfractionated whole blood. One entry per CDR3 protein, called by TCRdb with MiXCR from the RACE reads. The table records 84,000 or so distinct CDR3 sequences, roughly a tenth of them present only once. The data were obtained in a study of human T cells and chemical hapten exposure. The CDR3 is made up of 17 amino acids. V shed 0 bases and J 5 bases; nucleotides not matched to a gene: 8. From germline, CDR1 is LGHNA and CDR2 YNFKEQ.

The source is a man aged 35-49 years with alopecia areata. Some clones in this sample may be carry-over from other donors' samples. The sample consisted of whole blood, taken in connection with sensitization to the hapten diphenylcyclopropenone (DPC). V gene TRBV4-2 combines with J gene TRBJ2-1; 9 nucleotides align to TRBD2. In DNA form, the CDR3 reads TGTGCCAGCAGCCAAGAGGTTGGGACTAGCATCGACAATGAGCAGTTCTTC. Translation: CASSQEVGTSIDNEQFF.